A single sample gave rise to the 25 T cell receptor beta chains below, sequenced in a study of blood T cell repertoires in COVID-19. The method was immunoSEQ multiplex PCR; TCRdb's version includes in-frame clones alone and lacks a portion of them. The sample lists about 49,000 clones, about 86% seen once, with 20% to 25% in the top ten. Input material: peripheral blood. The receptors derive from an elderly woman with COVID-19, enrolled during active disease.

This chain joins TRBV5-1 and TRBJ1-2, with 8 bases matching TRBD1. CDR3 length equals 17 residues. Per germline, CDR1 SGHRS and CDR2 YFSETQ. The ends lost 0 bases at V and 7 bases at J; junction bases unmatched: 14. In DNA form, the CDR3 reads TGCGCCAGCAGCTTGGCCATCGCTTCCAGGGGGCAAGGTGGCTACACCTTC. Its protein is CASSLAIASRGQGGYTF.

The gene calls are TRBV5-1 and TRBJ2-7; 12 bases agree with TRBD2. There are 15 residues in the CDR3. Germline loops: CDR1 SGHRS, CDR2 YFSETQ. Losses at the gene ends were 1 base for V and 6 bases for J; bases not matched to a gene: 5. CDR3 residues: CASSLRLAGEGEQYF. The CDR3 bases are TGCGCCAGCAGCTTGAGACTAGCGGGAGAGGGCGAGCAGTACTTC.

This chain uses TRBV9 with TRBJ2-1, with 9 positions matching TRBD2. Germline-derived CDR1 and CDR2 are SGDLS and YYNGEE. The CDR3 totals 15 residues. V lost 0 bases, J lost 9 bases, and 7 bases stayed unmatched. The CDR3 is CASSVGSGRRAEQFF. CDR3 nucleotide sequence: TGTGCCAGCAGCGTAGGAAGCGGGAGGCGAGCTGAGCAGTTCTTC. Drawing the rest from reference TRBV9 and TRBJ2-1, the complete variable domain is DSGVTQTPKHLITATGQRVTLRCSPRSGDLSVYWYQQSLDQGLQFLIQYYNGEERAKGNILERFSAQQFPDLHSELNLSSLELGDSALYFCASSVGSGRRAEQFFGPGTRLTVL.

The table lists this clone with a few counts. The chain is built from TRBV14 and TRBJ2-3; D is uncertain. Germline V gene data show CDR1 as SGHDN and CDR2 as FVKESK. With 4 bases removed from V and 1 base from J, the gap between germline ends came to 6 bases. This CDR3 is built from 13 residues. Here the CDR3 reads CASSLQGTDTQYF. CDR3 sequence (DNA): TGTGCCAGCAGCCTTCAGGGCACAGATACGCAGTATTTT.

CDR3 in amino acids: CASSGRQGKSYNEQFF. Written as DNA, the CDR3 is TGTGCCAGTAGTGGGAGACAGGGGAAGTCCTACAATGAGCAGTTCTTC. The chain uses TRBV19 and TRBJ2-1; 8 bases fit TRBD1. The length of the CDR3 is 16 residues. The ends lost 5 bases at V and 1 base at J; junction bases unmatched: 7. Germline V gene lookup returns CDR1 LNHDA and CDR2 SQIVND (reference sequence).

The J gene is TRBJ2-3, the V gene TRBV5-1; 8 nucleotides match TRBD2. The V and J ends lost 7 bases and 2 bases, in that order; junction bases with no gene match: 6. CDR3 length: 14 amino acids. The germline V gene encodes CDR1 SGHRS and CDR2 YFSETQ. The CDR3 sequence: CASSTSAYTDTQYF. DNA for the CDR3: TGCGCCAGCTCGACTAGCGCCTACACAGATACGCAGTATTTT.

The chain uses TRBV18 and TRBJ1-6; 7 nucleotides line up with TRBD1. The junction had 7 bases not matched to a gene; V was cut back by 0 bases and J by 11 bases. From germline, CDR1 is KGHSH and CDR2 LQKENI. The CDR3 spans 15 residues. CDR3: CASSPPETGNPPLHF. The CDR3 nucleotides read TGTGCCAGCTCACCACCTGAGACAGGGAACCCACCCCTCCACTTT.

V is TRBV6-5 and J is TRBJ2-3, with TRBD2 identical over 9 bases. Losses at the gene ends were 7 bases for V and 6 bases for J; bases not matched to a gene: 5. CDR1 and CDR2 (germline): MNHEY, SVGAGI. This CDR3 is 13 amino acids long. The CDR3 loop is CASKMGLADTQYF. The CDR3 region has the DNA TGTGCCAGCAAGATGGGACTAGCCGATACGCAGTATTTT.

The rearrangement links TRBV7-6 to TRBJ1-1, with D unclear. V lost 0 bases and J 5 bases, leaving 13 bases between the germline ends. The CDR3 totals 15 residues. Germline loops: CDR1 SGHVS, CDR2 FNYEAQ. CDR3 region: CASSLARPPGTEAFF. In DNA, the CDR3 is TGTGCCAGCAGCTTAGCTAGGCCTCCGGGGACTGAAGCTTTCTTT.

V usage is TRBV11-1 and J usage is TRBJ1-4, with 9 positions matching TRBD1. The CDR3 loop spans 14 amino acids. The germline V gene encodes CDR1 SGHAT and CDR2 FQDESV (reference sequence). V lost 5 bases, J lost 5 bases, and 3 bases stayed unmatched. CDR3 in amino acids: CASSMGQGNEKLFF. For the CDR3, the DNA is TGTGCCAGCAGCATGGGACAGGGAAATGAAAAACTGTTTTTT.

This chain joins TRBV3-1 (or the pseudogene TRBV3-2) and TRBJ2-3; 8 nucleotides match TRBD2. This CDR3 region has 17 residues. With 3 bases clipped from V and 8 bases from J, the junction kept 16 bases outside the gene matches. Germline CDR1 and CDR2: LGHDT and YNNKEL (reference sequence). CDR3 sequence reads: CASSHPSGTSWGGTQYF. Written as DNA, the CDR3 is TGTGCCAGCAGCCACCCCTCCGGGACTAGTTGGGGAGGTACGCAGTATTTT.

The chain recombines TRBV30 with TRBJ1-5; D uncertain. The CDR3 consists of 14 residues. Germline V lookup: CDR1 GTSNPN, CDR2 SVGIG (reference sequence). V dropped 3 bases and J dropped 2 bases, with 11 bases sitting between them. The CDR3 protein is CAWRLGSGNQPQHF. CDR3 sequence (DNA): TGTGCCTGGAGATTGGGTAGCGGCAATCAGCCCCAGCATTTT.

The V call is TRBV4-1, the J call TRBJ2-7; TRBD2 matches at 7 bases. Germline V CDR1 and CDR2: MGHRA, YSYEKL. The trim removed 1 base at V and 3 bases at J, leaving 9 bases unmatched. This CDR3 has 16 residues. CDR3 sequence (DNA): TGCGCCAGCAGCCAAGGGGCGGGAGCCGGGGTCTACGAGCAGTACTTC. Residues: CASSQGAGAGVYEQYF.

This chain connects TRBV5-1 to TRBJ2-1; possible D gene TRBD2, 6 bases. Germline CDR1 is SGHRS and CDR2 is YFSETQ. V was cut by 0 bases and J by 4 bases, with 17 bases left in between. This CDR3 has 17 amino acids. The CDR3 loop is CASSLAFVGGNYNEQFF. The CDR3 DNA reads TGCGCCAGCAGCTTGGCCTTCGTAGGCGGGAATTACAATGAGCAGTTCTTC.

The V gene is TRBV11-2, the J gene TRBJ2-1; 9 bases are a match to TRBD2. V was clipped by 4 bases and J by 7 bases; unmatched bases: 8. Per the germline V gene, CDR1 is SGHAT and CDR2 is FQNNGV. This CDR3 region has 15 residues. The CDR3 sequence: CASSYSGGRGNEQFF. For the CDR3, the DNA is TGTGCCAGCAGCTATTCAGGCGGGAGGGGGAATGAGCAGTTCTTC.

The CDR3 is CASMLQINEKLFF. The CDR3 nucleotides read TGTGCCAGCATGTTACAGATTAATGAAAAACTGTTTTTT. V and J are TRBV2 and TRBJ1-4, with D uncertain. CDR1 is SNHLY, CDR2 FYNNEI, per germline. There are 13 residues in the CDR3. The germline V and J ends were trimmed by 7 bases and 4 bases, with 10 bases remaining between them.

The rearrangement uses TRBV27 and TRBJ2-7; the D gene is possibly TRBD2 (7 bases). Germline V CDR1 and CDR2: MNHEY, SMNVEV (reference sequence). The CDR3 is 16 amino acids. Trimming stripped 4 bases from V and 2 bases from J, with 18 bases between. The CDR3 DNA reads TGTGCCAGCAGTTGGGGGGGGGCAGGAGGTGCCTACGAGCAGTACTTC. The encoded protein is CASSWGGAGGAYEQYF.

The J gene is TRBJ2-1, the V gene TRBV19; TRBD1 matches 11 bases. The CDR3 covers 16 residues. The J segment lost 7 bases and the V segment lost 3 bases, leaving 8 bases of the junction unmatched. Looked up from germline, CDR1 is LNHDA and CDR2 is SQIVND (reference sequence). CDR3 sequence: CASSIGGQGAGNEQFF. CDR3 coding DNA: TGTGCCAGTAGTATCGGAGGACAGGGGGCAGGTAATGAGCAGTTCTTC.

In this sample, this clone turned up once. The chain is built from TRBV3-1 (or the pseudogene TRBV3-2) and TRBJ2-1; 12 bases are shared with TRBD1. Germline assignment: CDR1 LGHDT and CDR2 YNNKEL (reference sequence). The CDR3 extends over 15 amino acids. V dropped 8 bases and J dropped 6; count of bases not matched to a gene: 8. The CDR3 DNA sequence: TGTGCCAGCGCCCCGGGACAGGGGGCTTCCAATGAGCAGTTCTTC. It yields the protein CASAPGQGASNEQFF.

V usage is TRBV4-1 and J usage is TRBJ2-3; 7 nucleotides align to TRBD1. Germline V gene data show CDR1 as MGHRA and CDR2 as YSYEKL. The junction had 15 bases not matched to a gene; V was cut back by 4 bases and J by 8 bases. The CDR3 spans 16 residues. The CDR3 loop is CASSLGQAPKGSTQYF. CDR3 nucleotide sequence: TGCGCCAGCAGCCTTGGACAGGCCCCCAAAGGGTCTACGCAGTATTTT.

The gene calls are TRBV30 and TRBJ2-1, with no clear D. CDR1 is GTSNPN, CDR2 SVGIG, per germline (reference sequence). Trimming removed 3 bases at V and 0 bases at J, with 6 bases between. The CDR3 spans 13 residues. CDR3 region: CAWSPGSYNEQFF. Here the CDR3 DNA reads TGTGCCTGGAGCCCGGGCTCCTACAATGAGCAGTTCTTC.

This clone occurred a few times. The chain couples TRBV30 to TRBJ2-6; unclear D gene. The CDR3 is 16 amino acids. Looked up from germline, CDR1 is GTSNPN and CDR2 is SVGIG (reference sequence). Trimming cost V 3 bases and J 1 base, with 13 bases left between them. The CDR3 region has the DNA TGTGCCTGGAGGCGAGCCTCCGGGTCTGGGGCCAACGTCCTGACTTTC. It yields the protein CAWRRASGSGANVLTF.

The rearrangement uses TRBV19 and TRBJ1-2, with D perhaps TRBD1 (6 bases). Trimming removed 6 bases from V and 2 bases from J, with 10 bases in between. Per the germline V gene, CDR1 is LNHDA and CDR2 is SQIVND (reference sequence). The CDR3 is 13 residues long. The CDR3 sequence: CASSLGQNYGYTF. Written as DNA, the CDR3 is TGTGCCAGTAGCCTCGGACAGAACTATGGCTACACCTTC.

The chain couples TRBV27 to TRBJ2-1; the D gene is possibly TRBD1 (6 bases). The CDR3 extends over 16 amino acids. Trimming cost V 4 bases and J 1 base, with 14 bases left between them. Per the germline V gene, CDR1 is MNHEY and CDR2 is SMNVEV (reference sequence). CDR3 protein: CASSSPTGSSYNEQFF. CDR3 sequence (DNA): TGTGCCAGCAGTTCCCCGACAGGCTCGTCCTACAATGAGCAGTTCTTC.

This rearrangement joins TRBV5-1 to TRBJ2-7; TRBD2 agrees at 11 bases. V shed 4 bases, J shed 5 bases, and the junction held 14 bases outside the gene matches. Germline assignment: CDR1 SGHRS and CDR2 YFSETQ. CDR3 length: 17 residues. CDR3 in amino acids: CASSPNRGQLAGDEQYF. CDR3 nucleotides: TGCGCCAGCAGCCCTAACAGGGGGCAACTAGCGGGAGACGAGCAGTACTTC.